The 18 T cell receptor beta chains presented below share a single source sample, sequenced in a study of cytotoxic CD8 clonotypes in ibrutinib-treated CLL. Produced via immunoSEQ multiplex PCR; TCRdb's table is partial and in-frame only. The repertoire has about 200,000 clones, about 72% of them found once; the top ten carry 10% to 15%. Sample: PBMCs, taken after 24 months of ibrutinib treatment. The receptors here all came from a human donor with chronic lymphocytic leukemia.

As to this clone: This specimen includes other DNA sequences encoding the same CDR3. The chain employs TRBV9 and TRBJ1-3; D unresolved. In germline, CDR1 is SGDLS, CDR2 YYNGEE. This CDR3 has 14 amino acids. Trimming took 0 bases from V and 1 from J, leaving 5 bases between them. The CDR3 reads CASSVAGSGNTIYF. In DNA form, the CDR3 reads TGTGCCAGCAGCGTAGCAGGTTCTGGAAACACCATATATTTT.

The rearrangement uses TRBV4-3 and TRBJ2-3, with D possibly being TRBD2 (5 bases). The V gene lost 0 bases and the J gene lost 2 bases, with 15 bases spanning the gap. This CDR3 region has 17 residues. Germline CDR1 LGHNA, CDR2 YSLEER. Here the CDR3 DNA reads TGCGCCAGCAGCCAAGATCTGAGTAGCGTACCCACAGATACGCAGTATTTT. Its translation: CASSQDLSSVPTDTQYF.

The J gene is TRBJ2-5, the V gene TRBV7-2; 12 positions agree with TRBD2. The CDR3 loop spans 16 amino acids. V was clipped by 5 bases and J by 3 bases; unmatched bases: 7. Germline CDR1 SGHTA, CDR2 FQGNSA. In DNA form, the CDR3 reads TGTGCCAGCAGCGCACAGCGGACTAGCGGGAAAGAGACCCAGTACTTC. It yields the protein CASSAQRTSGKETQYF. The full variable domain, rest sourced from reference TRBV7-2 and TRBJ2-5, is GAGVSQSPSNKVTEKGKDVELRCDPISGHTALYWYRQSLGQGLEFLIYFQGNSAPDKSGLPSDRFSAERTGGSVSTLTIQRTQQEDSAVYLCASSAQRTSGKETQYFGPGTRLLVL.

The chain has TRBV6-1 and TRBJ2-1; 8 bases match TRBD2. V lost 9 bases and J lost 9; bases outside the gene matches: 13. This CDR3 region has 14 residues. CDR1 is MNHNS, CDR2 SASEGT, per germline. The CDR3 nucleotides read TGTGCCAGTGCGATACCAGCGGGAGTGAGTGAGCAGTTCTTC. Amino acid sequence: CASAIPAGVSEQFF.

This clone appeared once. The rearrangement links TRBV4-3 to TRBJ2-4, with TRBD1 matching 10 bases. The V gene end was trimmed by 0 bases and the J gene end by 2 bases; junction bases not matched to a gene: 4. The CDR3 totals 17 residues. Germline V CDR1 and CDR2: LGHNA, YSLEER. CDR3 sequence: CASSQEGTGASKNIQYF. The CDR3 coding sequence is TGCGCCAGCAGCCAAGAGGGGACAGGGGCATCCAAAAACATTCAGTACTTC.

The table lists this clone with a count of one. The rearrangement joins TRBV6-4 to TRBJ2-7; possibly TRBD1 or TRBD2 for D (5 bases each). Germline CDR1 and CDR2: MRHNA and SNTAGT. V was pared by 2 bases and J by 3 bases, with 8 bases between. The CDR3 is 13 amino acids. The CDR3 spells CASSDEGRYEQYF. In DNA, the CDR3 is TGTGCCAGCAGTGACGAGGGACGCTACGAGCAGTACTTC.

This chain connects TRBV6-5 to TRBJ2-5; unclear D gene. Germline V lookup: CDR1 MNHEY, CDR2 SVGAGI. The V gene lost 4 bases and the J gene lost 5 bases, with 5 bases spanning the gap. This CDR3 has 11 amino acids. The CDR3 here is CASSLWETQYF. The CDR3, as DNA: TGTGCCAGCAGTTTGTGGGAGACCCAGTACTTC.

The V gene is TRBV9, the J gene TRBJ1-1; 8 bases align to TRBD1. The CDR3 runs 15 residues. J was trimmed by 1 base and V by 4 bases; bases with no gene match: 6. Germline values: CDR1 SGDLS, CDR2 YYNGEE. In DNA form, the CDR3 reads TGTGCCAGCAGCATGCGGGACAGGCCGAACACTGAAGCTTTCTTT. Protein: CASSMRDRPNTEAFF.

V gene TRBV13 combines with J gene TRBJ2-7, with a weak D call TRBD2 (6 bases). Germline CDR1 reads PRHDT; CDR2 reads FYEKMQ (reference sequence). The CDR3 is 16 amino acids. Between the trimmed V and J ends, which lost 5 bases and 3 bases, there was a span of 20 bases. The CDR3 protein is CASSPKRARMNYEQYF. In DNA form, the CDR3 reads TGTGCCAGCAGCCCGAAGCGGGCCAGGATGAACTACGAGCAGTACTTC.

This chain links TRBV18 with TRBJ2-3; D possibly uses TRBD1 or TRBD2 (5 bases each). V was pared by 7 bases and J by 0 bases, with 14 bases between. The CDR3 runs 15 residues. Germline V gene sequence: CDR1 KGHSH, CDR2 LQKENI. The CDR3 DNA reads TGTGCCAGCTTAGGGACGTCTCGTAGCACAGATACGCAGTATTTT. It translates to CASLGTSRSTDTQYF.

This sequence joins TRBV6-5 and TRBJ2-7; D gene ambiguous. Trimming stripped 6 bases from V and 0 bases from J, with 9 bases between. The germline V gene has CDR1 MNHEY and CDR2 SVGAGI. The CDR3 is 13 residues long. The DNA for the CDR3 is TGTGCCAGCAGCCGACTGAGCTCCTACGAGCAGTACTTC. It specifies CASSRLSSYEQYF.

The chain carries TRBV10-3 and TRBJ2-2; the D gene is possibly TRBD2 (6 bases). Deletions cut 10 bases from V and 4 bases from J, with 13 bases between. Germline CDR1 reads ENHRY; CDR2 reads SYGVKD. The CDR3 totals 13 residues. This chain's CDR3 is CATQRVGTGELFF. CDR3 nucleotide sequence: TGTGCCACCCAGCGGGTCGGCACCGGGGAGCTGTTTTTT.

In regard to this clone: This CDR3 is also generated by other DNA sequences in the sample. This rearrangement joins TRBV7-2 to TRBJ2-3, with unresolved D. V was shortened by 2 bases and J by 2 bases, with 2 bases between the two germline ends. The CDR3 runs 12 residues. Germline CDR1 reads SGHTA; CDR2 reads FQGNSA. The CDR3 nucleotides are TGTGCCAGCAGCTTATCCACAGATACGCAGTATTTT. Amino acids: CASSLSTDTQYF. The entire variable domain, with the rest obtained from reference TRBV7-2 and TRBJ2-3, is as follows: GAGVSQSPSNKVTEKGKDVELRCDPISGHTALYWYRQSLGQGLEFLIYFQGNSAPDKSGLPSDRFSAERTGGSVSTLTIQRTQQEDSAVYLCASSLSTDTQYFGPGTRLTVL.

J is TRBJ2-5 and V is TRBV5-6, with 9 bases matching TRBD1. The CDR3 spans 13 residues. With V trimmed by 10 bases and J by 3 bases, 7 bases remained unmatched. Per germline, CDR1 SGHDT and CDR2 YYEEEE. CDR3 sequence reads: CAGHRGREETQYF. In DNA, the CDR3 is TGTGCCGGCCACAGGGGGCGAGAAGAGACCCAGTACTTC.

This chain uses TRBV4-3 with TRBJ1-2; 9 bases line up with TRBD1. Germline lookup yields CDR1 LGHNA and CDR2 YSLEER. CDR3 length equals 17 residues. J lost 5 bases, V lost 4 bases, and 14 bases had no gene match. The CDR3 bases are TGCGCCAGCAGCCGGTACTCAGGACAGGGGACGCGTTATGGCTACACCTTC. Translating it yields CASSRYSGQGTRYGYTF.

This rearrangement joins TRBV9 to TRBJ1-2; D call uncertain. The CDR3 contains 14 residues. Germline CDR1 is SGDLS and CDR2 is YYNGEE. The V gene lost 1 base and the J gene lost 2 bases, with 9 bases spanning the gap. The CDR3 loop is CASSVHTKNYGYTF. For the CDR3, the DNA is TGTGCCAGCAGCGTACATACAAAGAACTATGGCTACACCTTC. The full variable domain, in which reference TRBV9 and TRBJ1-2 provide the parts outside the CDR3, is DSGVTQTPKHLITATGQRVTLRCSPRSGDLSVYWYQQSLDQGLQFLIQYYNGEERAKGNILERFSAQQFPDLHSELNLSSLELGDSALYFCASSVHTKNYGYTFGSGTRLTVV.

V is TRBV6-5 and J is TRBJ1-2, with D possibly matching TRBD1 (6 bases). This CDR3 region has 14 residues. The V and J ends lost 6 bases and 6 bases respectively, with 17 bases between them. Germline-derived CDR1 and CDR2 are MNHEY and SVGAGI. The CDR3 here is CASRNTGFMDGYTF. The CDR3 nucleotides are TGTGCCAGCAGGAACACAGGGTTTATGGATGGCTACACCTTC.

The sample holds a few counts of this clone. The chain employs TRBV7-3 and TRBJ2-2; D call uncertain. Germline assignment: CDR1 SGHTA and CDR2 FQGTGA. V was shortened by 5 bases and J by 0 bases, with 4 bases between the two germline ends. The CDR3 spans 13 residues. The DNA for the CDR3 is TGTGCCAGCAGCCCAACGAACACCGGGGAGCTGTTTTTT. This codes for CASSPTNTGELFF.